Each of the 12 T cell receptor beta chains below was sequenced from the same sample in a study of blood T cell repertoires in COVID-19. The protocol was immunoSEQ multiplex PCR, while the TCRdb copy is restricted to in-frame clones and leaves out a portion. The sample has about 280,000 clones, around 90% seen once. The sequenced sample was PBMCs or T cells enriched from blood (not recorded which). The receptors stem from a woman under 30 with acute COVID-19.

The V gene is TRBV19, the J gene TRBJ1-1; tentative D call: TRBD1 (6 bases). CDR1 and CDR2 from the germline V gene are LNHDA and SQIVND (reference sequence). Trimming left V 1 base short and J 6 bases short, with 12 bases between. The CDR3 sequence is 14 residues long. DNA for the CDR3: TGTGCCAGTAGTATAGTAACAGGGCGGGCTGAAGCTTTCTTT. Translation: CASSIVTGRAEAFF.

This clone was seen only once. The chain couples TRBV6-5 to TRBJ2-7, with 8 bases matching TRBD1. The trim removed 2 bases at V and 0 bases at J, leaving 3 bases unmatched. The CDR3 consists of 15 residues. Germline lookup yields CDR1 MNHEY and CDR2 SVGAGI. As DNA, the CDR3 is TGTGCCAGCAGTTACGCCAGGGGGCTCTCCTACGAGCAGTACTTC. It encodes CASSYARGLSYEQYF.

J is TRBJ2-1 and V is TRBV7-2, with D perhaps TRBD2 (6 bases). Germline V CDR1 and CDR2: SGHTA, FQGNSA. The CDR3 spans 15 residues. Trimming pared 4 bases from V and 4 bases from J, leaving 14 bases between. CDR3 amino acids: CASSSEGNLYNEQFF. As DNA, the CDR3 is TGTGCCAGCAGCTCGGAGGGTAATTTATACAATGAGCAGTTCTTC.

The CDR3 DNA sequence: TGTGCCAGCTCACCACCGGGACAGGATAACTACGAGCAGTACTTC. This gives the protein CASSPPGQDNYEQYF. The chain is built from TRBV18 and TRBJ2-7, with 8 positions matching TRBD1. CDR3 length equals 15 residues. V was clipped by 0 bases and J by 3 bases; unmatched bases: 4. Germline loops: CDR1 KGHSH, CDR2 LQKENI.

This clone was found once. This sequence joins TRBV5-1 and TRBJ2-5, with a tentative D call TRBD1 (6 bases). Germline V gene sequence: CDR1 SGHRS, CDR2 YFSETQ. The CDR3 length is 14 residues. V lost 3 bases, J lost 5 bases, and 14 bases lay in between. Written as DNA, the CDR3 is TGCGCCAGCAGCTCGTCACAGGGCTTGGAGACCCAGTACTTC. It specifies CASSSSQGLETQYF. Supplemented by reference TRBV5-1 and TRBJ2-5, the full variable domain reads KAGVTQTPRYLIKTRGQQVTLSCSPISGHRSVSWYQQTPGQGLQFLFEYFSETQRNKGNFPGRFSGRQFSNSRSEMNVSTLELGDSALYLCASSSSQGLETQYFGPGTRLLVL.

This sequence joins TRBV4-3 and TRBJ2-7, with 15 bases lining up with TRBD2. Germline V gene sequence: CDR1 LGHNA, CDR2 YSLEER. V lost 5 bases, J lost 3 bases, and 2 bases stayed unmatched. This CDR3 is built from 15 residues. CDR3 sequence (DNA): TGCGCCAGCAGCGAGGGACTAGCGGGAGGCTACGAGCAGTACTTC. This gives the protein CASSEGLAGGYEQYF.

The V and J genes are TRBV7-2 and TRBJ1-2; TRBD1 aligns across 10 bases. Trimming removed 6 bases from V and 4 bases from J; junction bases left unmatched: 11. Germline CDR1 is SGHTA and CDR2 is FQGNSA. The length of the CDR3 is 16 residues. The CDR3 DNA reads TGTGCCAGCAGACCCCAGCCCGGGACAGGGGCCTATGGCTACACCTTC. This gives the protein CASRPQPGTGAYGYTF. The whole variable domain, filled in from reference TRBV7-2 and TRBJ1-2, reads GAGVSQSPSNKVTEKGKDVELRCDPISGHTALYWYRQSLGQGLEFLIYFQGNSAPDKSGLPSDRFSAERTGGSVSTLTIQRTQQEDSAVYLCASRPQPGTGAYGYTFGSGTRLTVV.

The genes are TRBV13 and TRBJ2-1; 7 bases match TRBD1. Germline CDR1 and CDR2: PRHDT and FYEKMQ (reference sequence). The CDR3 has 12 residues. Trimming took 10 bases from V and 7 from J; bases not matched to a gene: 7. The CDR3 protein is CATATGRNEQFF. The CDR3 DNA reads as TGTGCCACCGCGACAGGGCGGAATGAGCAGTTCTTC.

V and J are TRBV7-9 and TRBJ1-5; D might be TRBD1 (5 bases). The germline V gene has CDR1 SEHNR and CDR2 FQNEAQ (reference sequence). V was shortened by 1 base and J by 2 bases, with 15 bases between the two germline ends. There are 17 residues in the CDR3. The CDR3 DNA sequence: TGTGCCAGCAGCTTAGGGGCAGGGAATTCGGGCAATCAGCCCCAGCATTTT. It yields the protein CASSLGAGNSGNQPQHF.

V and J are TRBV27 and TRBJ2-3; tentative D call: TRBD2 (6 bases). Trimming shortened V by 4 bases and J by 6 bases, and 8 bases separated the two germline ends. Per the germline V gene, CDR1 is MNHEY and CDR2 is SMNVEV (reference sequence). The CDR3 contains 12 residues. Here the CDR3 reads CASSSSVDTQYF. In DNA form, the CDR3 reads TGTGCCAGCAGTTCTAGCGTGGATACGCAGTATTTT.

The chain joins TRBV28 to TRBJ1-2; D call uncertain. Trimming left V 1 base short and J 6 bases short, with 9 bases between. The CDR3 extends over 13 amino acids. The germline CDR1 and CDR2 sequences are MDHEN and SYDVKM. The CDR3 coding sequence is TGTGCCAGCAGTTTATTTCCCCGCGATGGCTACACCTTC. The encoded protein is CASSLFPRDGYTF.

V gene TRBV5-1 combines with J gene TRBJ2-1, with 10 nucleotides matching TRBD2. The CDR3 consists of 20 residues. The trim removed 2 bases at V and 3 bases at J, leaving 17 bases unmatched. Germline V gene data show CDR1 as SGHRS and CDR2 as YFSETQ. In nucleotides, the CDR3 is TGCGCCAGCAGCTTTCGACAGGGTTCTGTACTAGCGGGGATCTACAATGAGCAGTTCTTC. Its translation: CASSFRQGSVLAGIYNEQFF.